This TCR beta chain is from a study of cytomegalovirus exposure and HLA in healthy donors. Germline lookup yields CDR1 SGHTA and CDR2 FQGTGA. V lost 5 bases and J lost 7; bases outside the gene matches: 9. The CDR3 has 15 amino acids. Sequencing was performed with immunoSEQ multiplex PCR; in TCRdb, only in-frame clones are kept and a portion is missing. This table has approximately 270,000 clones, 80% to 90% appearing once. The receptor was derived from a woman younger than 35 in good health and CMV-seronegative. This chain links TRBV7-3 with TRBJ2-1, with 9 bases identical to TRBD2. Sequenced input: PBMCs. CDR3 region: CASSPEAGGMNEQFF. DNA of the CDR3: TGTGCCAGCAGCCCGGAAGCGGGGGGTATGAATGAGCAGTTCTTC. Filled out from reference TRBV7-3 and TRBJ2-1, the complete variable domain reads GAGVSQTPSNKVTEKGKYVELRCDPISGHTALYWYRQSLGQGPEFLIYFQGTGAADDSGLPNDRFFAVRPEGSVSTLKIQRTERGDSAVYLCASSPEAGGMNEQFFGPGTRLTVL.